What follows are 29 T cell receptor beta chains derived from one specimen sequenced in a study of blood T cell repertoires in COVID-19. Only in-frame clones appear in the TCRdb table, and some are missing; sequencing was by immunoSEQ multiplex PCR. The data hold 150,000 to 200,000 clones, with 70% to 90% observed a single time. Source material: peripheral blood. All receptors come from a man between 60 and 70 years old with acute or convalescent COVID-19.

This chain uses TRBV28 with TRBJ2-2; TRBD1 is a possible D gene (6 bases). Trimming removed 5 bases from V and 4 bases from J, with 20 bases in between. CDR3 length: 17 amino acids. Germline V CDR1 and CDR2: MDHEN, SYDVKM. The CDR3 loop reads CASSTSGTPIRTGELFF. The CDR3 DNA follows: TGTGCCAGCAGTACCTCCGGGACACCGATCCGCACCGGGGAGCTGTTTTTT.

The V gene is TRBV5-6, the J gene TRBJ2-7; perhaps TRBD1 as D (5 bases). The V gene's germline CDR1 is SGHDT and CDR2 YYEEEE. V was cut by 3 bases and J by 7 bases, with 20 bases left in between. CDR3 length: 15 residues. CDR3 amino acids: CASSSRAKGSGEQYF. CDR3 sequence (DNA): TGTGCCAGCAGCTCCAGGGCCAAAGGCTCTGGGGAGCAGTACTTC.

This chain joins TRBV19 and TRBJ2-3; TRBD2 matches at 8 bases. CDR3 length: 14 amino acids. CDR1 is LNHDA, CDR2 SQIVND, per germline (reference sequence). With 8 bases clipped from V and 1 base from J, the junction kept 5 bases outside the gene matches. Here the CDR3 reads CASEREGRTDTQYF. In DNA, the CDR3 is TGTGCCAGTGAACGGGAGGGCCGCACAGATACGCAGTATTTT.

V gene TRBV10-3 combines with J gene TRBJ2-7; TRBD1 aligns across 8 bases. V dropped 8 bases and J dropped 2; count of bases not matched to a gene: 8. The CDR3 contains 14 residues. Germline V gene sequence: CDR1 ENHRY, CDR2 SYGVKD. The CDR3 loop reads CAISDRAGPYEQYF. The CDR3 bases are TGTGCCATCTCGGACAGGGCCGGCCCCTACGAGCAGTACTTC.

The V and J genes are TRBV29-1 and TRBJ1-6, with a possible D match to TRBD1 (6 bases). The CDR3 has 13 amino acids. The germline gives CDR1 SQVTM, CDR2 ANQGSEA. V lost 5 bases to trimming and J lost 9 bases, with 14 bases between them. Here the CDR3 reads CSVLTGVGSPLHF. The CDR3 region has the DNA TGCAGCGTTCTGACAGGCGTGGGTTCACCCCTCCACTTT. Together with reference TRBV29-1 and TRBJ1-6, the CDR3 gives the full variable domain: SAVISQKPSRDICQRGTSLTIQCQVDSQVTMMFWYRQQPGQSLTLIATANQGSEATYESGFVIDKFPISRPNLTFSTLTVSNMSPEDSSIYLCSVLTGVGSPLHFGNGTRLTVT.

V and J are TRBV2 and TRBJ2-1; 14 nucleotides align to TRBD2. The CDR3 totals 17 residues. V gave up 1 base and J gave up 7 bases; unmatched junction bases: 6. Germline V CDR1 and CDR2: SNHLY, FYNNEI. The CDR3 here is CASSEDLGLAGVNEQFF. DNA for the CDR3: TGTGCCAGCAGTGAAGATTTGGGACTAGCGGGAGTAAATGAGCAGTTCTTC.

The V gene is TRBV4-2, the J gene TRBJ2-7, with 8 positions matching TRBD2. Germline assignment: CDR1 LGHNA and CDR2 YNFKEQ. The CDR3 runs to 15 residues. V shed 3 bases, J shed 3 bases, and the junction held 7 bases outside the gene matches. CDR3 in amino acids: CASSQERETLYEQYF. CDR3 nucleotide sequence: TGTGCCAGCAGCCAGGAGCGGGAGACTCTCTACGAGCAGTACTTC.

This clone occurred a few times. This CDR3 is CASSLGQGGWQETQYF. CDR3 in DNA: TGTGCCAGCAGCCTAGGACAGGGTGGATGGCAAGAGACCCAGTACTTC. This rearrangement joins TRBV7-6 to TRBJ2-5, with 8 nucleotides matching TRBD1. Germline V gives CDR1 SGHVS, CDR2 FNYEAQ. V shed 5 bases and J 2 bases; nucleotides not matched to a gene: 10. The CDR3 has 16 amino acids.

The chain uses TRBV20-1 and TRBJ2-7; 8 bases are a match to TRBD2. The CDR3 has 14 residues. V trimming: 3 bases; J trimming: 3 bases; junction bases outside the gene matches: 7. CDR1 is DFQATT, CDR2 SNEGSKA, per germline (reference sequence). Written as DNA, the CDR3 is TGCAGTGCTAGTGGGACTAGAAAAGACTACGAGCAGTACTTC. It translates to CSASGTRKDYEQYF.

The count of this clone is one. This chain joins TRBV18 and TRBJ2-7; D is unresolved. Looked up from germline, CDR1 is KGHSH and CDR2 is LQKENI. The length of the CDR3 is 12 residues. Trimming removed 2 bases from V and 5 bases from J, with 7 bases in between. The CDR3 DNA is TGTGCCAGCTCACCATCAGTTAACGAGCAGTACTTC. Its translation is CASSPSVNEQYF.

The CDR3 protein is CAISDEIVTGPTDTQYF. The CDR3 DNA sequence: TGTGCCATCAGTGACGAAATAGTCACGGGTCCCACAGATACGCAGTATTTT. The chain uses TRBV10-3 and TRBJ2-3; D not resolved. Trimming took off 3 bases at V and 2 bases at J, with 18 bases between the two ends. CDR1 and CDR2 (germline): ENHRY, SYGVKD. The CDR3 length is 17 residues.

The rearrangement joins TRBV7-8 to TRBJ2-3, with D maybe TRBD1 (6 bases). Germline assignment: CDR1 SGHVS and CDR2 FQNEAQ. Trimming stripped 5 bases from V and 0 bases from J, with 9 bases between. The CDR3 is made up of 14 amino acids. CDR3 coding DNA: TGTGCCAGCAGCGACGGACAGAGCACAGATACGCAGTATTTT. Translated, it gives CASSDGQSTDTQYF.

V gene TRBV13 combines with J gene TRBJ1-1; 8 bases map to TRBD1. The length of the CDR3 is 16 residues. Trimming at V came to 5 bases and at J to 1 base, leaving 9 bases not matched to a gene. Per germline, CDR1 PRHDT and CDR2 FYEKMQ (reference sequence). Here the CDR3 reads CASSRRTGGRNTEAFF. In DNA form, the CDR3 reads TGTGCCAGCAGCAGGCGAACAGGGGGACGGAACACTGAAGCTTTCTTT.

J is TRBJ2-4 and V is TRBV19; TRBD2 matches 11 bases. The CDR3 covers 15 residues. The V gene end was trimmed by 6 bases and the J gene end by 0 bases; junction bases not matched to a gene: 1. Germline V gives CDR1 LNHDA, CDR2 SQIVND (reference sequence). CDR3: CASRGLAVAKNIQYF. The CDR3 DNA reads as TGTGCCAGTAGGGGACTAGCGGTAGCCAAAAACATTCAGTACTTC.

In DNA, the CDR3 is TGTGCCAGCAATAGACTAGCGGGAGACAACAATGAGCAGTTCTTC. The encoded protein is CASNRLAGDNNEQFF. This chain joins TRBV2 and TRBJ2-1, with 12 nucleotides matching TRBD2. This CDR3 contains 15 residues. With V trimmed by 7 bases and J by 5 bases, 6 bases remained unmatched. Germline loops: CDR1 SNHLY, CDR2 FYNNEI.

The chain combines TRBV19 with TRBJ1-2, with 8 nucleotides matching TRBD1. Germline CDR1 LNHDA, CDR2 SQIVND (reference sequence). V was pared by 7 bases and J by 6 bases, with 4 bases of the junction left unmatched. There are 12 residues in the CDR3. The CDR3, as DNA: TGTGCCAGTATGCAGGGGGCGCATGGCTACACCTTC. This translates into CASMQGAHGYTF.

CDR3 DNA sequence: TGTGCCAGTAATACTAACAGGGGTTCTTTCCACACTGAAGCTTTCTTT. Its translation: CASNTNRGSFHTEAFF. The V gene is TRBV19, the J gene TRBJ1-1; 7 bases line up with TRBD1. Germline V gene lookup returns CDR1 LNHDA and CDR2 SQIVND (reference sequence). With 7 bases clipped from V and 3 bases from J, the junction kept 14 bases outside the gene matches. This CDR3 comprises 16 residues.

The sample holds one count of this clone. One end of the junction fails to match germline, which may point to a read error. The chain couples TRBV7-2 to TRBJ2-6; 9 bases fit TRBD1. Looked up from germline, CDR1 is SGHTA and CDR2 is FQGNSA. The CDR3 loop spans 18 amino acids. The CDR3 here is CASSLAGTGHPGANVLTF. CDR3 DNA sequence: TGTGCCAGCAGCCTAGCCGGGACAGGGCACCCTGGGGCCAACGTCCTGACTTTC.

There are a few counts of this clone. J is TRBJ2-1 and V is TRBV3-1 (or the pseudogene TRBV3-2); 7 bases align to TRBD2. V shed 5 bases, J shed 7 bases, and the junction held 8 bases outside the gene matches. Germline CDR1 LGHDT, CDR2 YNNKEL (reference sequence). This CDR3 comprises 14 residues. This CDR3 is CASSFSPAGNEQFF. CDR3 nucleotides: TGTGCCAGCAGCTTCAGTCCAGCGGGGAATGAGCAGTTCTTC.

V usage is TRBV7-6 and J usage is TRBJ1-3; TRBD1 is a possible D gene (6 bases). Trimming left V 2 bases short and J 4 bases short, with 12 bases between. CDR1 is SGHVS, CDR2 FNYEAQ, per germline. The CDR3 has 15 residues. This chain's CDR3 is CASSLSRGVGNTIYF. In DNA, the CDR3 is TGTGCCAGCAGCTTAAGCAGGGGTGTCGGAAACACCATATATTTT.

The gene calls are TRBV5-4 and TRBJ1-1; 7 positions agree with TRBD1. Germline V gene lookup returns CDR1 SGHNT and CDR2 YYREEE (reference sequence). The V and J ends lost 4 bases and 11 bases, in that order; junction bases with no gene match: 14. The CDR3 has 14 residues. Here the CDR3 DNA reads TGTGCCAGCAGCCCGGGTGGCAGGGGGAGTGTGGCTTTCTTT. Translating gives CASSPGGRGSVAFF.

The chain joins TRBV6-5 to TRBJ2-2, with a weak D call TRBD1 (5 bases). Germline CDR1 MNHEY, CDR2 SVGAGI. The CDR3 contains 13 residues. Trimming pared 7 bases from V and 7 bases from J, leaving 13 bases between. CDR3 in DNA: TGTGCCAGCACCCAAGGGGTGGACGGGGAGCTGTTTTTT. Protein sequence: CASTQGVDGELFF.

The chain couples TRBV9 to TRBJ1-6; weak D call: TRBD1 (5 bases). Germline lookup yields CDR1 SGDLS and CDR2 YYNGEE. This CDR3 spans 15 amino acids. V was shortened by 4 bases and J by 5 bases, with 13 bases between the two germline ends. In DNA form, the CDR3 reads TGTGCCAGCAGCAAGCAGGGTGGAGATAATTCACCCCTCCACTTT. Translation: CASSKQGGDNSPLHF.

The chain uses TRBV2 and TRBJ2-1, with TRBD2 identical over 9 bases. Germline V gene sequence: CDR1 SNHLY, CDR2 FYNNEI. J was trimmed by 4 bases and V by 2 bases; bases with no gene match: 3. The CDR3 has 15 amino acids. CDR3 sequence reads: CASSEHSGSYNEQFF. In DNA, the CDR3 is TGTGCCAGCAGTGAACATAGCGGGAGTTACAATGAGCAGTTCTTC.

V is TRBV5-8 and J is TRBJ2-1; D remains ambiguous. CDR1 and CDR2 from the germline V gene are SGHTS and YDEGEE. The CDR3 is 14 residues long. Trimming stripped 2 bases from V and 2 bases from J, with 8 bases between. CDR3 in DNA: TGTGCCAGCAGCTTAGCGTCGACCTACAATGAGCAGTTCTTC. Its protein is CASSLASTYNEQFF. The entire variable domain, with the rest obtained from reference TRBV5-8 and TRBJ2-1, is as follows: EAGVTQSPTHLIKTRGQQATLRCSPISGHTSVYWYQQALGLGLQFLLWYDEGEERNRGNFPPRFSGRQFPNYSSELNVNALELEDSALYLCASSLASTYNEQFFGPGTRLTVL.

This chain joins TRBV12-3 or TRBV12-4 and TRBJ2-3, with 8 bases that match TRBD1. With V trimmed by 2 bases and J by 13 bases, 8 bases remained unmatched. CDR3 length equals 13 residues. CDR3 sequence: CASSLSDRASEYF. The DNA of the CDR3 is TGTGCCAGCAGTTTATCGGACAGGGCGTCTGAGTATTTT.

The chain couples TRBV6-6 to TRBJ1-1; 8 nucleotides align to TRBD1. The CDR3 runs to 15 residues. Germline V gene lookup returns CDR1 MNHNY and CDR2 SVGAGI (reference sequence). V dropped 2 bases and J dropped 4; count of bases not matched to a gene: 6. The CDR3 DNA reads TGTGCCAGCAGTTACCCGACAGGGGTACGCACTGAAGCTTTCTTT. It encodes CASSYPTGVRTEAFF.

This clone was detected only a few times. This chain links TRBV20-1 with TRBJ1-2, with D unresolved. The CDR3 is made up of 14 amino acids. CDR1 is DFQATT, CDR2 SNEGSKA, per germline (reference sequence). V was clipped by 3 bases and J by 8 bases, with 19 bases between them. CDR3 sequence (DNA): TGCAGTGCTAGTAGTCCGGGCAGGCCGGGGGGCTACACCTTC. Translating gives CSASSPGRPGGYTF.

The rearrangement links TRBV28 to TRBJ2-1; D might be TRBD2 (6 bases). Between the trimmed V and J ends, which lost 7 bases and 10 bases, there was a span of 23 bases. This CDR3 comprises 15 residues. Germline CDR1 and CDR2: MDHEN and SYDVKM. CDR3 in amino acids: CASKAGTVGRDEQFF. CDR3 DNA sequence: TGTGCCAGCAAGGCGGGGACCGTGGGGCGAGACGAGCAGTTCTTC.